These 13 T cell receptor beta chains originate from one sample sequenced in a study of cytomegalovirus exposure and HLA in healthy donors. PCR involved 60 Vbeta and 13 Jbeta primers. Only in-frame clones appear in the TCRdb table, and some are missing; sequencing was by immunoSEQ multiplex PCR. The sample lists some 140,000 clones; 72% were seen once. Sequencing was performed on PBMCs. The receptor set was obtained from a man between 45 and 60 years old in good health and CMV-seropositive.

The chain links TRBV4-3 to TRBJ2-5, with 7 bases lining up with TRBD2. Germline CDR1 LGHNA, CDR2 YSLEER. CDR3 length: 17 residues. V gave up 1 base and J gave up 0 bases; unmatched junction bases: 8. Here the CDR3 DNA reads TGCGCCAGCAGCCAAGTTTCTAGCGGATTGTACCAAGAGACCCAGTACTTC. Protein sequence: CASSQVSSGLYQETQYF.

V usage is TRBV21-1 and J usage is TRBJ1-1; the D call TRBD1 from the table was never checked on the DNA. TRBV21-1 is described as a pseudogene. The CDR3 is 17 residues long. The CDR3 DNA follows: TGTGCCAGGGGGTATAGGCTCAGGGGGCCGAACCGACCTGAAGCTTTCTTT. Protein: CARGYRLRGPNRPEAFF.

V and J are TRBV5-4 and TRBJ2-3; 11 positions agree with TRBD2. Losses at the gene ends were 4 bases for V and 6 bases for J; bases not matched to a gene: 10. Germline values: CDR1 SGHNT, CDR2 YYREEE (reference sequence). This CDR3 is built from 16 residues. The chain's CDR3 is CASSHSTSGRRDTQYF. CDR3 sequence (DNA): TGTGCCAGCAGCCACAGTACTAGCGGGAGAAGGGATACGCAGTATTTT.

The chain is built from TRBV2 and TRBJ2-1; D might be TRBD1 (6 bases). The germline V gene has CDR1 SNHLY and CDR2 FYNNEI. The CDR3 is made up of 13 amino acids. V lost 8 bases and J 5 bases, leaving 13 bases between the germline ends. CDR3 sequence reads: CASEVQGDNEQFF. The CDR3 coding sequence is TGTGCCAGCGAAGTACAGGGAGACAATGAGCAGTTCTTC.

The rearrangement uses TRBV29-1 and TRBJ2-3, with 9 bases that match TRBD2. Germline V gene data show CDR1 as SQVTM and CDR2 as ANQGSEA. Trimming cost V 3 bases and J 4 bases; bases outside gene matches: 8. The CDR3 consists of 15 residues. CDR3 sequence reads: CSVENSGSTPDTQYF. The CDR3 region has the DNA TGCAGCGTTGAGAATAGCGGGAGCACCCCAGATACGCAGTATTTT.

A note on this clone: This same CDR3 is encoded by further DNA sequences in the sample. The chain joins TRBV6-5 to TRBJ2-7, with TRBD2 identical over 11 bases. With V trimmed by 5 bases and J by 5 bases, 5 bases remained unmatched. This CDR3 is built from 14 residues. Per the germline V gene, CDR1 is MNHEY and CDR2 is SVGAGI. The CDR3 sequence: CASSLQLAGDEQYF. For the CDR3, the DNA is TGTGCCAGCAGTCTACAACTAGCGGGAGACGAGCAGTACTTC.

The chain carries TRBV5-5 and TRBJ1-1; the D gene is possibly TRBD1 (5 bases). The CDR3 contains 13 residues. Germline lookup yields CDR1 SGHKS and CDR2 YYEKEE (reference sequence). V lost 9 bases to trimming and J lost 1 base, with 13 bases between them. The CDR3 protein is CATSTVSNTEAFF. The CDR3 DNA reads as TGTGCCACCTCGACAGTTTCGAACACTGAAGCTTTCTTT.

In this sample, this clone turned up a few times. The chain uses TRBV12-5 and TRBJ1-5; 8 bases align to TRBD1. The germline CDR1 and CDR2 sequences are LGHNT and FRNRAP. V shed 3 bases, J shed 4 bases, and the junction held 8 bases outside the gene matches. This CDR3 has 16 residues. Here the CDR3 reads CASGLPGTGANQPQHF. The CDR3 DNA sequence: TGTGCTAGTGGTTTACCCGGGACAGGTGCAAATCAGCCCCAGCATTTT.

The chain couples TRBV2 to TRBJ2-5, with 8 bases matching TRBD1. Germline-derived CDR1 and CDR2 are SNHLY and FYNNEI. This CDR3 is 15 amino acids long. With 6 bases clipped from V and 4 bases from J, the junction kept 10 bases outside the gene matches. The CDR3 loop reads CASRRTGSIVETQYF. CDR3 bases: TGTGCCAGCAGAAGGACAGGGTCTATCGTAGAGACCCAGTACTTC. Using reference TRBV2 and TRBJ2-5 for the parts outside the CDR3, the full variable domain is EPEVTQTPSHQVTQMGQEVILRCVPISNHLYFYWYRQILGQKVEFLVSFYNNEISEKSEIFDDQFSVERPDGSNFTLKIRSTKLEDSAMYFCASRRTGSIVETQYFGPGTRLLVL.

The V gene is TRBV11-2, the J gene TRBJ2-5; TRBD2 agrees at 13 bases. V lost 5 bases to trimming and J lost 1 base; unmatched junction nucleotides: 4. The CDR3 loop spans 16 amino acids. Per germline, CDR1 SGHAT and CDR2 FQNNGV. CDR3 loop: CASSLTSGGAQETQYF. As DNA, the CDR3 is TGTGCCAGCAGCCTCACTAGCGGGGGGGCCCAAGAGACCCAGTACTTC.

This clone was picked up a small number of times. The J gene is TRBJ1-2, the V gene TRBV29-1; D is perhaps TRBD1 (5 bases). This CDR3 contains 14 residues. Trimming removed 6 bases from V and 3 bases from J, with 17 bases in between. Germline V gene lookup returns CDR1 SQVTM and CDR2 ANQGSEA. The CDR3 DNA is TGCAGCGTGCGAAGCTCGGACACCTACTATGGCTACACCTTC. Its protein is CSVRSSDTYYGYTF.

This chain connects TRBV5-1 to TRBJ1-1; D uncertain. Germline lookup yields CDR1 SGHRS and CDR2 YFSETQ. This CDR3 spans 14 amino acids. The germline V and J ends were trimmed by 3 bases and 0 bases, with 9 bases remaining between them. CDR3 in amino acids: CASSSTLLNTEAFF. The CDR3 nucleotides are TGCGCCAGCAGCTCCACTTTATTGAACACTGAAGCTTTCTTT.

The rearrangement links TRBV18 to TRBJ1-5; D is possibly TRBD1 (6 bases). The germline gives CDR1 KGHSH, CDR2 LQKENI. V was trimmed by 6 bases and J by 1 base, leaving 19 bases between them. The CDR3 is 17 amino acids. CDR3 amino acids: CASSSGGGGKSNQPQHF. CDR3 nucleotides: TGTGCCAGCTCGTCGGGGGGGGGCGGGAAGAGCAATCAGCCCCAGCATTTT.